The next 11 T cell receptor beta chains were all read from a single sample in a study of T cells after yellow fever vaccination. Each CDR3 protein is one row after TCRdb ran MiXCR on the 5' RACE reads. There are some 600,000 distinct CDR3 sequences in the sample; 9% to 15% occur only once, and about 16% lies in the top ten. Here the sequenced sample was PBMCs, taken on the day of the yellow fever booster vaccination. The receptors here all came from a man aged 30 to 45 who received the YFV17D yellow fever vaccine.

The V and J genes are TRBV4-2 and TRBJ2-1; D unresolved. Trimming left V 2 bases short and J 5 bases short, with 7 bases between. Germline loops: CDR1 LGHNA, CDR2 YNFKEQ. The CDR3 spans 13 residues. The CDR3, as DNA: TGTGCCAGCAGCCAACTGAAAAACAATGAGCAGTTCTTC. Its translation: CASSQLKNNEQFF.

The table lists this clonotype with a few counts. The chain recombines TRBV6-2 or TRBV6-3 with TRBJ1-5; tentatively, D is TRBD1 (6 bases). Germline loops: CDR1 MNHEY, CDR2 SVGEGT. V was shortened by 6 bases and J by 2 bases, with 26 bases between the two germline ends. This CDR3 contains 19 residues. CDR3 bases: TGTGCCAGCAGAAGCGCGGGGGGCAGCGTGGCTGGGGGCAATCAGCCCCAGCATTTT. Translating gives CASRSAGGSVAGGNQPQHF.

In this sample, this clonotype turned up a few times. The chain combines TRBV6-1 with TRBJ1-2; 10 positions agree with TRBD1. V lost 6 bases, J lost 2 bases, and 9 bases stayed unmatched. CDR3 length equals 16 residues. Germline V gives CDR1 MNHNS, CDR2 SASEGT. Here the CDR3 reads CASSRGGQGGNYGYTF. CDR3 DNA sequence: TGTGCCAGCAGCCGCGGCGGACAGGGGGGGAACTATGGCTACACCTTC.

J is TRBJ2-1 and V is TRBV18; tentative D call: TRBD2 (5 bases). The CDR3 loop spans 16 amino acids. With 2 bases removed from V and 0 bases from J, the gap between germline ends came to 11 bases. From germline, CDR1 is KGHSH and CDR2 LQKENI. The CDR3, as DNA: TGTGCCAGCTCACCAAGTCGGGGAAGCTCCTACAATGAGCAGTTCTTC. Translating gives CASSPSRGSSYNEQFF.

V and J are TRBV14 and TRBJ2-5, with 8 bases lining up with TRBD1. CDR1 is SGHDN and CDR2 is FVKESK in the germline V gene. This CDR3 has 19 residues. Unmatched junction bases numbered 18, after V lost 2 bases and J lost 4 bases. CDR3 coding DNA: TGTGCCAGCAGCCAAAGACAGGGGTCGGTTATGGGGACACCAGAGACCCAGTACTTC. Its translation: CASSQRQGSVMGTPETQYF.

This rearrangement joins TRBV29-1 to TRBJ2-7; TRBD2 matches 13 bases. The ends lost 5 bases at V and 3 bases at J; junction bases unmatched: 7. This CDR3 has 15 residues. Germline CDR1 is SQVTM and CDR2 is ANQGSEA. CDR3 region: CSVSSGTSGDYEQYF. CDR3 in DNA: TGCAGCGTTTCCTCCGGGACTAGCGGGGACTACGAGCAGTACTTC.

This clonotype has only a few counts. This chain links TRBV9 with TRBJ2-7, with D perhaps matching TRBD1 or TRBD2 (5 bases each). This CDR3 has 13 residues. Trimming cost V 0 bases and J 6 bases, with 10 bases left between them. Germline CDR1 reads SGDLS; CDR2 reads YYNGEE. The CDR3 is CASSVGGRGEQYF. CDR3 DNA: TGTGCCAGCAGCGTAGGGGGACGGGGCGAGCAGTACTTC.

V usage is TRBV4-1 and J usage is TRBJ2-1, with TRBD2 matching 7 bases. The CDR3 contains 14 residues. CDR1 and CDR2 from the germline V gene are MGHRA and YSYEKL. Losses at the gene ends were 4 bases for V and 5 bases for J; bases not matched to a gene: 5. This chain's CDR3 is CASSRQRGDNEQFF. The CDR3 DNA is TGCGCCAGCAGCCGGCAGCGGGGTGACAATGAGCAGTTCTTC.

This clonotype was counted ten times or more. The chain links TRBV11-2 to TRBJ2-5; maybe TRBD2 (6 bases). Per germline, CDR1 SGHAT and CDR2 FQNNGV. CDR3 length equals 14 residues. The V end lost 7 bases, the J end lost 3 bases, and 15 bases lay between the germline ends. The CDR3, as DNA: TGTGCCAGCACAAAAGGGGACTCTGAAGAGACCCAGTACTTC. Translating gives CASTKGDSEETQYF.

This chain joins TRBV5-1 and TRBJ1-1; a weak D match, TRBD1 (6 bases). This CDR3 is built from 14 residues. With 4 bases removed from V and 5 bases from J, the gap between germline ends came to 15 bases. Looked up from germline, CDR1 is SGHRS and CDR2 is YFSETQ. The CDR3 bases are TGCGCCAGCAGCGGGGGGCCAGGGCGGACTGAAGCTTTCTTT. It specifies CASSGGPGRTEAFF. The complete variable domain, with remaining parts taken from reference TRBV5-1 and TRBJ1-1, reads KAGVTQTPRYLIKTRGQQVTLSCSPISGHRSVSWYQQTPGQGLQFLFEYFSETQRNKGNFPGRFSGRQFSNSRSEMNVSTLELGDSALYLCASSGGPGRTEAFFGQGTRLTVV.

The table lists this clonotype with a few counts. This chain connects TRBV12-3 or TRBV12-4 to TRBJ1-2; D is unclear. With 6 bases removed from V and 3 bases from J, the gap between germline ends came to 14 bases. The CDR3 totals 14 residues. As DNA, the CDR3 is TGTGCCAGCAGCCTCTGGGGAATCGACTATGGCTACACCTTC. Its translation is CASSLWGIDYGYTF.